These 17 T cell receptor beta chains share one sample of origin, sequenced in a study of T-cell reconstitution after alpha-beta-depleted transplantation in children. Unique molecular identifiers featured in how the TCRbeta library was prepared. TCRdb recomputed calls from the PCR reads with MiXCR, one row per CDR3 protein. Of 250,000 to 400,000 distinct CDR3 sequences listed, about a quarter are singletons. The material sequenced was PBMCs, mostly from graft donor cells, taken 180 days after TCRalphabeta/CD19-depleted stem cell transplant. Source of these receptors: a male patient younger than 18 who had a stem cell transplant for acute lymphoblastic leukemia, so the T cells may come from the graft donor.

Only a few counts were recorded for this clonotype. The V and J genes are TRBV13 and TRBJ2-1, with D perhaps matching TRBD2 (5 bases). Germline V CDR1 and CDR2: PRHDT, FYEKMQ (reference sequence). The ends were cut back, 3 bases at V and 0 bases at J, with 12 bases in the middle. The CDR3 loop spans 16 amino acids. CDR3 amino acids: CASSFLFSGSYNEQFF. The CDR3 nucleotides are TGTGCCAGCAGCTTTCTGTTCAGCGGCTCCTACAATGAGCAGTTCTTC. The whole variable domain, filled in from reference TRBV13 and TRBJ2-1, reads AAGVIQSPRHLIKEKRETATLKCYPIPRHDTVYWYQQGPGQDPQFLISFYEKMQSDKGSIPDRFSAQQFSDYHSELNMSSLELGDSALYFCASSFLFSGSYNEQFFGPGTRLTVL.

This clonotype came up many times. The chain carries TRBV29-1 and TRBJ2-1; possibly TRBD2 for D (6 bases). This CDR3 has 15 residues. Germline CDR1 and CDR2: SQVTM and ANQGSEA. V lost 6 bases and J 6 bases, leaving 21 bases between the germline ends. The CDR3, as DNA: TGCAGCGTCCCCCCGGACTACTGGGGGACCAATGAGCAGTTCTTC. It codes for CSVPPDYWGTNEQFF.

This clonotype has only a few counts. V usage is TRBV27 and J usage is TRBJ2-2, with 9 positions matching TRBD2. Germline-derived CDR1 and CDR2 are MNHEY and SMNVEV (reference sequence). This CDR3 region has 15 residues. The ends lost 10 bases at V and 1 base at J; junction bases unmatched: 7. CDR3 loop: CATAPSGVNTGELFF. CDR3 DNA sequence: TGTGCCACCGCACCTAGCGGGGTGAACACCGGGGAGCTGTTTTTT.

This clonotype turned up a few times. This sequence joins TRBV5-1 and TRBJ1-2; no firm D call. Trimming cost V 4 bases and J 8 bases, with 21 bases left between them. Germline V CDR1 and CDR2: SGHRS, YFSETQ. The CDR3 totals 15 residues. This CDR3 reads CASSKNSGPRGGYTF. For the CDR3, the DNA is TGCGCCAGCAGCAAGAACTCCGGGCCCCGAGGAGGCTACACCTTC.

This clonotype turned up a few times. The rearrangement uses TRBV20-1 and TRBJ2-5; 9 bases map to TRBD2. Germline values: CDR1 DFQATT, CDR2 SNEGSKA (reference sequence). The CDR3 is 15 residues long. After removal of 6 bases from V and 1 base from J, the junction contained 9 bases not matched to a gene. The CDR3 sequence: CSAPPTSGLQETQYF. The CDR3 coding sequence is TGCAGTGCCCCCCCGACTAGCGGCCTCCAAGAGACCCAGTACTTC.

The V call is TRBV14, the J call TRBJ2-7; 12 bases align to TRBD2. Germline V CDR1 and CDR2: SGHDN, FVKESK. This CDR3 is 15 amino acids long. The V gene end was trimmed by 5 bases and the J gene end by 5 bases; junction bases not matched to a gene: 7. In nucleotides, the CDR3 is TGTGCCAGCAGCGCATCTAGCGGGAGGGTCGACGAGCAGTACTTC. It encodes CASSASSGRVDEQYF.

The rearrangement uses TRBV7-3 and TRBJ2-7; possible D gene TRBD2, 7 bases. Germline lookup yields CDR1 SGHTA and CDR2 FQGTGA. CDR3 length equals 16 residues. V lost 5 bases to trimming and J lost 0 bases, with 17 bases between them. This chain's CDR3 is CASSLGRGESSYEQYF. The CDR3 DNA reads as TGTGCCAGCAGCCTGGGGAGGGGGGAGAGCTCCTACGAGCAGTACTTC.

This clonotype was detected a few times. The V and J genes are TRBV20-1 and TRBJ1-1, with D maybe TRBD1 (6 bases). V was trimmed by 0 bases and J by 1 base, leaving 15 bases between them. Germline V gene data show CDR1 as DFQATT and CDR2 as SNEGSKA (reference sequence). The CDR3 is 16 residues long. The chain's CDR3 is CSARDPKTGQNTEAFF. CDR3 coding DNA: TGCAGTGCTAGAGATCCCAAGACAGGACAGAACACTGAAGCTTTCTTT.

The chain uses TRBV5-1 and TRBJ1-1; 10 bases are shared with TRBD1. This CDR3 has 16 residues. CDR1 and CDR2 (germline): SGHRS, YFSETQ. With 4 bases clipped from V and 4 bases from J, the junction kept 10 bases outside the gene matches. CDR3: CASSLGQGYWGTEAFF. The CDR3 nucleotides read TGCGCCAGCAGCCTGGGACAGGGGTATTGGGGCACTGAAGCTTTCTTT. The full variable domain, with the rest looked up from reference TRBV5-1 and TRBJ1-1, is KAGVTQTPRYLIKTRGQQVTLSCSPISGHRSVSWYQQTPGQGLQFLFEYFSETQRNKGNFPGRFSGRQFSNSRSEMNVSTLELGDSALYLCASSLGQGYWGTEAFFGQGTRLTVV.

This clonotype was seen a handful of times. V gene TRBV15 combines with J gene TRBJ2-1; D may be TRBD1 (5 bases). The CDR3 is made up of 13 amino acids. V gave up 5 bases and J gave up 12 bases, with 17 bases separating them. The germline gives CDR1 LNHNV, CDR2 YYDKDF (reference sequence). The CDR3 loop reads CATSPRPGLLQFF. For the CDR3, the DNA is TGTGCCACCAGCCCGCGCCCAGGGCTTTTGCAGTTCTTC.

This clonotype was counted a few times. J is TRBJ2-7 and V is TRBV6-5; 9 positions agree with TRBD2. Trimming took 2 bases from V and 6 from J; bases not matched to a gene: 11. Germline lookup yields CDR1 MNHEY and CDR2 SVGAGI. The CDR3 spans 16 residues. The CDR3 nucleotides are TGTGCCAGCAGTTACAGGGCGCCTAGCGGGAAGTTCGAGCAGTACTTC. This translates into CASSYRAPSGKFEQYF.

The chain recombines TRBV5-1 with TRBJ2-7; TRBD2 is a possible D gene (8 bases). CDR1 and CDR2 from the germline V gene are SGHRS and YFSETQ. CDR3 length equals 20 residues. Trimming shortened V by 1 base and J by 6 bases, and 32 bases separated the two germline ends. The CDR3 spells CASSLSVRWDRERESGEQYF. DNA of the CDR3: TGCGCCAGCAGCTTGTCTGTTCGCTGGGACAGAGAGCGGGAGTCGGGCGAGCAGTACTTC.

The chain recombines TRBV12-3 or TRBV12-4 with TRBJ2-2, with D perhaps matching TRBD1 (6 bases). The CDR3 has 12 residues. V was shortened by 10 bases and J by 3 bases, with 9 bases between the two germline ends. Written as DNA, the CDR3 is TGTGCCATACGACAGGACACCGGGGAGCTGTTTTTT. Encoded protein: CAIRQDTGELFF.

In its sample, this clonotype was seen a few times. DNA of the CDR3: TGCGCCAGCAGCTTGGTTGGTTCTGGGGCCAACGTCCTGACTTTC. Translation gives CASSLVGSGANVLTF. V gene TRBV5-1 combines with J gene TRBJ2-6; unclear D gene. The V gene's germline CDR1 is SGHRS and CDR2 YFSETQ. The CDR3 is 15 residues long. Trimming took 0 bases from V and 1 from J, leaving 5 bases between them.

The chain couples TRBV20-1 to TRBJ2-4; D is perhaps TRBD1 or TRBD2 (5 bases each). V dropped 0 bases and J dropped 4 bases, with 13 bases sitting between them. The CDR3 spans 15 residues. Germline loops: CDR1 DFQATT, CDR2 SNEGSKA (reference sequence). Here the CDR3 reads CSARDWGKIKNIQYF. Written as DNA, the CDR3 is TGCAGTGCTAGAGATTGGGGGAAGATAAAAAACATTCAGTACTTC.

This chain's CDR3 is CASSLSGRYHTQYF. CDR3 DNA sequence: TGTGCCAGCAGTTTATCGGGGCGTTATCATACGCAGTATTTT. V is TRBV27 and J is TRBJ2-3; a weak D match, TRBD1 (5 bases). Germline lookup yields CDR1 MNHEY and CDR2 SMNVEV (reference sequence). Trimming removed 0 bases from V and 7 bases from J, with 11 bases in between. This CDR3 region has 14 residues.

The rearrangement joins TRBV5-1 to TRBJ2-5; no clear D gene. CDR1 is SGHRS and CDR2 is YFSETQ in the germline V gene. This CDR3 comprises 15 residues. V lost 4 bases and J 0 bases, leaving 13 bases between the germline ends. The CDR3 spells CASSRGRAYQETQYF. CDR3 sequence (DNA): TGCGCCAGCAGCCGCGGACGGGCGTACCAAGAGACCCAGTACTTC.